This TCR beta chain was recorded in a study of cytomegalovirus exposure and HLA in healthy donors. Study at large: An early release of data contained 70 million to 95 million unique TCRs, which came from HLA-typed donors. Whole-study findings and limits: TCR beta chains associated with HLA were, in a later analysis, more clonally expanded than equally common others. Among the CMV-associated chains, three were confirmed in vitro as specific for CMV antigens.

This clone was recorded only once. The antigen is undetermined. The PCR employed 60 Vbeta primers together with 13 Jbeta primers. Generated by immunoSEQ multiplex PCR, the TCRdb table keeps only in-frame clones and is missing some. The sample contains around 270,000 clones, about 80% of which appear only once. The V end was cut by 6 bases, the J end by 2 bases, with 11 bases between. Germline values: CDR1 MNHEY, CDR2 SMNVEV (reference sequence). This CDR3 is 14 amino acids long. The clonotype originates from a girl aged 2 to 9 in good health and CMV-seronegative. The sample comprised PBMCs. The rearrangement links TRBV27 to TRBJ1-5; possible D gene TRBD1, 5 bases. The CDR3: CASRYSGGNQPQHF. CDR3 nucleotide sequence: TGTGCCAGCAGGTATTCGGGGGGCAATCAGCCCCAGCATTTT.